One T cell receptor beta chain is described in this entry. What it recognizes is unknown. Preparation of the TCRbeta library involved a method that used unique molecular identifiers. TCRdb called the PCR reads again in MiXCR, with one record for every CDR3 protein. The table records hundreds of thousands of distinct CDR3 sequences, 10% to 15% of them present only once. The CDR3 spans 14 residues. V trimming: 0 bases; J trimming: 4 bases; junction bases outside the gene matches: 4. The germline V gene has CDR1 DFQATT and CDR2 SNEGSKA (reference sequence). This entry comes from a study of T-cell reconstitution after alpha-beta-depleted transplantation in children. Study-wide points: When one year had passed after transplant, most T-cell counts and diversity came from newly produced T cells. Several hundred expanded graft clones reportedly gave rise to the alpha-beta T cells present about two months after transplant. From surviving recipient T cells and thymic progenitors came the high day-60 TCRbeta diversity observed in some patients.

The specimen was PBMCs, mostly from graft donor cells, collected 360 days after TCRalphabeta/CD19-depleted stem cell transplant. The sequence was obtained from a male patient aged 10 to 17 who had a stem cell transplant for acute myeloid leukemia, so the T cells may come from the graft donor. This chain links TRBV20-1 with TRBJ2-3; 7 nucleotides align to TRBD1. The CDR3 DNA reads as TGCAGTGCTAGAGATTTGAGGGGGCCAGATACGCAGTATTTT. Translated: CSARDLRGPDTQYF.